This T cell receptor beta chain was identified during a study of cytomegalovirus exposure and HLA in healthy donors. This CDR3 spans 14 amino acids. From germline, CDR1 is MNHNS and CDR2 SASEGT. V dropped 2 bases and J dropped 0 bases, with 6 bases sitting between them. Amplification used 60 Vbeta primers and 13 Jbeta primers. TCRdb's copy holds only in-frame clones and misses some; the assay was immunoSEQ multiplex PCR. The table includes 150,000 to 200,000 clones, around 80% detected once. Sequenced material: PBMCs. This receptor was obtained from a man aged 18 to 35 in good health and CMV-seronegative. This rearrangement joins TRBV6-1 to TRBJ2-3; no clear D gene. The CDR3 sequence is CASSETRSTDTQYF. The CDR3 nucleotides are TGTGCCAGCAGTGAAACGAGGAGCACAGATACGCAGTATTTT.